Detailed here is one T cell receptor (beta chain). Its specificity is unknown. TCR alpha and beta CDR3 regions were amplified from RNA using iRepertoire nested multiplex PCR. For one-step reverse transcription and amplification, 100-400 ng of tissue mRNA or PBMC total RNA was used. Each CDR3 protein gets one entry after TCRdb re-called the multiplex PCR reads with MiXCR. The sample lists around 140,000 distinct CDR3 sequences; about 39% were seen once. These data come from a study of glioma-infiltrating T cells. Findings of the study overall: Only very few CDR3 sequences appeared in both tissue and blood. Gliomas, especially low-grade, showed above-expected tissue-blood divergence; non-neoplastic patients showed below.

CDR1 is LNHNV, CDR2 YYDKDF, per germline (reference sequence). The V and J ends lost 0 bases and 5 bases respectively, with 11 bases between them. This CDR3 contains 14 residues. This sequence was found in a human donor with low-grade glioma or glioblastoma, undergoing nonglioma brain surgery, or in good health (not recorded which). Sequencing was performed on glioma tissue, nonneoplastic brain tissue, or PBMCs (not recorded which). The chain uses TRBV15 and TRBJ2-7, with D possibly being TRBD2 (6 bases). Written as DNA, the CDR3 is TGTGCCACCAGCAGAGATCGGGGGTTGGACGAGCAGTACTTC. Translated, it gives CATSRDRGLDEQYF.